These T cell receptor beta chains were read from a single sample in a study of PD-L1 blockade in urothelial cancer. The protocol was immunoSEQ multiplex PCR, while the TCRdb copy is restricted to in-frame clones and leaves out a portion. This sample carries roughly 60,000 clones, almost 85% of them seen once, and the ten largest clones take approximately 4.7%. Sample: PBMCs, taken around atezolizumab (anti-PD-L1) treatment. Receptor source: an older man with urothelial cancer. The CDR3 runs from the conserved cysteine through the conserved F or W. The D gene is left open where the match is weak. A row's size may be missing; if present it is once, few, many or a size class.

d_call,v_call,clone_size,j_call,cdr3_aa,cdr3_nt
TRBD2,TRBV5-1,.,TRBJ2-7,CASSLGLSGGTYEQYF,TGCGCCAGCAGCTTGGGACTTAGCGGGGGTACCTACGAGCAGTACTTC
TRBD2,TRBV28,.,TRBJ2-1,CASSFRSGGYNEQFF,TGTGCCAGCAGTTTCCGCTCGGGAGGCTACAATGAGCAGTTCTTC
TRBD2,TRBV10-3,.,TRBJ2-3,CAISEGLAGSTDTQYF,TGTGCCATCAGTGAAGGACTAGCGGGTAGCACAGATACGCAGTATTTT
TRBD1,TRBV7-9,.,TRBJ2-3,CASSLAHTPGQGGTDTQYF,TGTGCCAGCAGCTTAGCTCACACCCCGGGACAGGGGGGCACAGATACGCAGTATTTT
.,TRBV11-2,.,TRBJ2-7,CASSLGGAGGYEQYF,TGTGCCAGCAGCTTAGGGGGGGCAGGGGGCTACGAGCAGTACTTC
.,TRBV10-2,.,TRBJ1-2,CASSDDGRVKISYGYTF,TGCGCCAGCAGTGATGATGGCAGGGTTAAAATCTCCTATGGCTACACCTTC
TRBD1,TRBV6-1,.,TRBJ2-7,CASSEGTGNTYEQYF,TGTGCCAGCAGTGAGGGGACAGGGAATACGTACGAGCAGTACTTC
.,TRBV6-5,.,TRBJ1-2,CASSYGGTHGYTF,TGTGCCAGCAGTTATGGGGGGACCCATGGCTACACCTTC
TRBD1,TRBV28,few,TRBJ2-2,CASSKGQGLIYTGELFF,TGTGCCAGCAGCAAGGGACAGGGCTTGATCTACACCGGGGAGCTGTTTTTT
.,TRBV19,.,TRBJ2-7,CASSMGQGGREQYF,TGTGCCAGTAGTATGGGACAAGGGGGAAGGGAGCAGTACTTC
TRBD1,TRBV6-5,.,TRBJ2-5,CASTTKTGPGETQYF,TGTGCCAGCACTACAAAGACAGGGCCCGGAGAGACCCAGTACTTC
TRBD1,TRBV19,.,TRBJ2-5,CASSISLQGAQTQYF,TGTGCCAGTAGTATAAGCCTACAGGGGGCACAGACCCAGTACTTC
TRBD1,TRBV6-5,.,TRBJ1-4,CASSKRTGVDEKLFF,TGTGCCAGCAGTAAACGGACAGGGGTGGATGAAAAACTGTTTTTT
.,TRBV5-1,.,TRBJ2-1,CASSLVMDTEQFF,TGCGCCAGCAGCTTGGTCATGGACACCGAGCAGTTCTTC
.,TRBV27,.,TRBJ2-3,CASSLSGRYADTQYF,TGTGCCAGCAGTTTATCGGGCAGGTACGCAGATACGCAGTATTTT
.,TRBV7-6,.,TRBJ2-6,CASSLRGAGANVLTF,TGTGCCAGCAGCTTACGGGGGGCCGGGGCCAACGTCCTGACTTTC
TRBD1,TRBV11-2,.,TRBJ1-1,CASSVGTGKVFF,TGTGCCAGCAGTGTAGGGACAGGGAAAGTTTTCTTT